Sequencing of this T cell receptor beta chain was carried out in a study of T cells after yellow fever vaccination. In making TCR cDNA, 5'RACE template switching added a universal primer site and UMIs to it. Each CDR3 protein gets one entry after TCRdb re-called the 5' RACE reads with MiXCR. Here the sample spans roughly 150,000 distinct CDR3 sequences, more than 6% being singletons. The sample holds many counts of this clonotype. Its specificity is unknown. General study results and limits: Reappearance after the booster was seen for most primary-vaccination clones, at 96% CD4 and about 90% CD8. CD4 and CD8 compartments shared a small share of clonotypes, likely from convergent recombination. Abundant clonotypes (contaminants from the bulk population) could be present in FACS-sorted repertoires.

V shed 10 bases and J shed 3 bases, with 18 bases lying between them. Germline CDR1 is MDHEN and CDR2 is SYDVKM. The CDR3 runs 14 residues. The sequences come from CD4+ T cells sorted from PBMCs, collected 5 days after the yellow fever booster vaccination. The sequence derives from a man younger than 45 who received the YFV17D yellow fever vaccine. The rearrangement joins TRBV28 to TRBJ2-5; perhaps TRBD1 as D (6 bases). In nucleotides, the CDR3 is TGTGCCACCCTCAACCGGGACATGGAAGAGACCCAGTACTTC. Encoded protein: CATLNRDMEETQYF.